This entry concerns a single T cell receptor (beta chain). Its specificity is unknown. This entry is derived from a study of T cell responses to AZD1222 COVID-19 vaccine. Study-level results: Nearly half of spike-specific TCRs reportedly target unmutated variant regions. Sampled repertoires all dated from after the peak T cell response.

V lost 5 bases and J lost 4; bases outside the gene matches: 14. Looked up from germline, CDR1 is MRHNA and CDR2 is SNTAGT. The CDR3 totals 17 residues. Generated by immunoSEQ multiplex PCR, the TCRdb table keeps only in-frame clones and is missing some. The table has about 100,000 clones, 92% seen once. The sequences come from peripheral blood, collected on day 0 of AZD1222 vaccination. The V gene is TRBV6-4, the J gene TRBJ1-2, with TRBD1 matching over 9 bases. The sequence derives from an adult in good health. The CDR3 DNA reads TGTGCCAGCAGTCCCGGGACAGGGATCCCACCGGGCTATGGCTACACCTTC. Translation: CASSPGTGIPPGYGYTF.